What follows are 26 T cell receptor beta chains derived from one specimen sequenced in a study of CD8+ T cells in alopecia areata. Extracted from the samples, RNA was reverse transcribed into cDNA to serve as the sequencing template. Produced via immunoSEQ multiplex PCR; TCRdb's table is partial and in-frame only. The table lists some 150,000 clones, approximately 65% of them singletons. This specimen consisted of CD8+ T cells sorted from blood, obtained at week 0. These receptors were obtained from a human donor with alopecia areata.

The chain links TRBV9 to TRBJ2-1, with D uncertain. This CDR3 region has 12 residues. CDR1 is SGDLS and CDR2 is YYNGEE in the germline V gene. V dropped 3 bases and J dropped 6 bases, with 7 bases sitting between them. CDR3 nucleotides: TGTGCCAGCAGCGCCATGTCCAATGAGCAGTTCTTC. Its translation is CASSAMSNEQFF.

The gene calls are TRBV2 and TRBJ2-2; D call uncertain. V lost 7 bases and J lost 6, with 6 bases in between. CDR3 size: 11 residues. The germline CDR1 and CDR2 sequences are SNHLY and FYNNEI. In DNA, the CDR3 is TGTGCCAGCATGGGGTCCGGGGAGCTGTTTTTT. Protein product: CASMGSGELFF. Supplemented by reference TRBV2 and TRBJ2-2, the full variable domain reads EPEVTQTPSHQVTQMGQEVILRCVPISNHLYFYWYRQILGQKVEFLVSFYNNEISEKSEIFDDQFSVERPDGSNFTLKIRSTKLEDSAMYFCASMGSGELFFGEGSRLTVL.

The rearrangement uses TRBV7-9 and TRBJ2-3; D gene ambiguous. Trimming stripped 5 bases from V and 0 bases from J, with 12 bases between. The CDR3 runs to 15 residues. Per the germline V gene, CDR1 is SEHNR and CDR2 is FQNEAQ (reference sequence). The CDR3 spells CASSPWAVSTDTQYF. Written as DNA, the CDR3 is TGTGCCAGCAGCCCCTGGGCGGTTAGCACAGATACGCAGTATTTT.

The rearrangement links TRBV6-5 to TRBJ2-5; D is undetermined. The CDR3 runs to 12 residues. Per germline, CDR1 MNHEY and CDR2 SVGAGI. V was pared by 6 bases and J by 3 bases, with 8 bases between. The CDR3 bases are TGTGCCAGCAGAACGACCGAAGAGACCCAGTACTTC. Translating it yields CASRTTEETQYF.

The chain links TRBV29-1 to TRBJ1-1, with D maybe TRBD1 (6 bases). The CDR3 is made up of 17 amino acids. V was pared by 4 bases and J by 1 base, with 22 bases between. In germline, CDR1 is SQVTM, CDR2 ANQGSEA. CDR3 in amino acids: CSVVWGGVRGPNTEAFF. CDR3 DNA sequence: TGCAGCGTTGTTTGGGGTGGAGTTCGGGGGCCGAACACTGAAGCTTTCTTT.

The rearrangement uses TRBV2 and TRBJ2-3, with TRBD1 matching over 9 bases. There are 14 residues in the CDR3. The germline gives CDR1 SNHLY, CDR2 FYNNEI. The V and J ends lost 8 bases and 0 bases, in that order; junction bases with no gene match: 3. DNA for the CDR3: TGTGCCAGCCGAGGACAGGGGAGCACAGATACGCAGTATTTT. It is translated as CASRGQGSTDTQYF.

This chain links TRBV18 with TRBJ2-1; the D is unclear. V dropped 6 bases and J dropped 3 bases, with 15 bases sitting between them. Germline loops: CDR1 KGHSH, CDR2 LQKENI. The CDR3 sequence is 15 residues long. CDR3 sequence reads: CASSISGSLYNEQFF. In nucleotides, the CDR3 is TGTGCCAGCTCGATTTCGGGCAGCCTCTACAATGAGCAGTTCTTC.

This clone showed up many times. The CDR3, as DNA: TGCGCCAGCAGTTTCGGGGGCCGGAACACTGAAGCTTTCTTT. This gives the protein CASSFGGRNTEAFF. The chain uses TRBV5-1 and TRBJ1-1; possibly TRBD1 for D (6 bases). Germline V gives CDR1 SGHRS, CDR2 YFSETQ. V gave up 5 bases and J gave up 1 base, with 12 bases separating them. CDR3 length: 14 amino acids.

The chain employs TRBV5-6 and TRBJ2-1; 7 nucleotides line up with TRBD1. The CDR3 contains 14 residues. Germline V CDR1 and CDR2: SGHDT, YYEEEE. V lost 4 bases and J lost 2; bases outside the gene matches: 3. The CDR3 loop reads CASSPGTAYNEQFF. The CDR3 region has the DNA TGTGCCAGCAGCCCCGGGACAGCCTACAATGAGCAGTTCTTC.

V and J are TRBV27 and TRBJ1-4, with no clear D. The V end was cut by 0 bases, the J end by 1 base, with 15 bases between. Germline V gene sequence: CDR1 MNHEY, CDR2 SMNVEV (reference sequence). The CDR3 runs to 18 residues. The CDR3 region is CASSLSGGQQRTNEKLFF. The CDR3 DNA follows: TGTGCCAGCAGTTTATCCGGTGGGCAACAGAGAACTAATGAAAAACTGTTTTTT.

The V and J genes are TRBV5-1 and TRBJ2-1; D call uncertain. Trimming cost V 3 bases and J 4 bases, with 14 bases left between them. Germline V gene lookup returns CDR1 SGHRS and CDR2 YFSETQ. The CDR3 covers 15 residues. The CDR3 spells CASSSEGTLYNEQFF. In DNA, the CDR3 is TGCGCCAGCAGCTCGGAAGGTACATTATACAATGAGCAGTTCTTC.

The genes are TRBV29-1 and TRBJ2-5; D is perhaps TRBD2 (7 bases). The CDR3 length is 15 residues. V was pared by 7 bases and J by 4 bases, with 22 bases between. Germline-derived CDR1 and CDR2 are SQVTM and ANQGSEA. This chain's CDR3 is CSAPGSGGPGETQYF. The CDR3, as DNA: TGCAGCGCCCCGGGATCCGGGGGGCCGGGAGAGACCCAGTACTTC.

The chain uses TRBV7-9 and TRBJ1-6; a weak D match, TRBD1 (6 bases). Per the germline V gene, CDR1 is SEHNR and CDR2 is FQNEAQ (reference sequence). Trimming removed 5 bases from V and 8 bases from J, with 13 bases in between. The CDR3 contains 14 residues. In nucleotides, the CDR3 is TGTGCCAGCAGCCCCTGGAAGGGGGATTCACCCCTCCACTTT. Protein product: CASSPWKGDSPLHF.

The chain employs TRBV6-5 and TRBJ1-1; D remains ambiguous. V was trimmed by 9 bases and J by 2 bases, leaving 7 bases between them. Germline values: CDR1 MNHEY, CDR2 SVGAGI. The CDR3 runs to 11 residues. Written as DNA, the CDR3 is TGTGCCAGTGGACTTAACACTGAAGCTTTCTTT. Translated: CASGLNTEAFF.

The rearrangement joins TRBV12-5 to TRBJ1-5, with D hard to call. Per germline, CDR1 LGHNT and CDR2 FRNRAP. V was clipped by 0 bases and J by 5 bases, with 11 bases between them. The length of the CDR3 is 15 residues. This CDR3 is CASGLVINSHQPQHF. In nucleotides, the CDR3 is TGTGCTAGTGGTTTGGTAATAAACAGTCATCAGCCCCAGCATTTT. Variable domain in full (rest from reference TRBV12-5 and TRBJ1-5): DARVTQTPRHKVTEMGQEVTMRCQPILGHNTVFWYRQTMMQGLELLAYFRNRAPLDDSGMPKDRFSAEMPDATLATLKIQPSEPRDSAVYFCASGLVINSHQPQHFGDGTRLSIL.

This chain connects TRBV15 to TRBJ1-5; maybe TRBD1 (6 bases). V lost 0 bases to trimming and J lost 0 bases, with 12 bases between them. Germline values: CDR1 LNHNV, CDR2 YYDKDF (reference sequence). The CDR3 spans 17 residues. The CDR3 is CATSRELTGFSNQPQHF. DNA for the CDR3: TGTGCCACCAGCAGAGAGCTTACAGGGTTTAGCAATCAGCCCCAGCATTTT.

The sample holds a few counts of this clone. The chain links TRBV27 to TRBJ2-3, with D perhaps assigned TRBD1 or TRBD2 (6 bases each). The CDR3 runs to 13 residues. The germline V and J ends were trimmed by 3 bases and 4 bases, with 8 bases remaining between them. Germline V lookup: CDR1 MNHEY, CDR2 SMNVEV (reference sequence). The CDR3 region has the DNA TGTGCCAGCAGTTTTAGGGGGGCAGATACGCAGTATTTT. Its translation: CASSFRGADTQYF.

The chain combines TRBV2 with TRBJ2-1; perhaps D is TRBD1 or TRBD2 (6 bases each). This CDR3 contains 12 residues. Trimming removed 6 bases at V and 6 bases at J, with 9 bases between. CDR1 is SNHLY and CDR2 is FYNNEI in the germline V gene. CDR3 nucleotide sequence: TGTGCCAGCAGGGGGGGCTCCAATGAGCAGTTCTTC. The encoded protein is CASRGGSNEQFF.

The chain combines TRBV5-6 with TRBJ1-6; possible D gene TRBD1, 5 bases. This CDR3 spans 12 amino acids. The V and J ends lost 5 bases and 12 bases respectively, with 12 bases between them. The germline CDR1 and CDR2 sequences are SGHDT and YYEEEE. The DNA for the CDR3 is TGTGCCAGCAGAGTCCTCGGGGGACCCCTCCACTTT. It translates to CASRVLGGPLHF.

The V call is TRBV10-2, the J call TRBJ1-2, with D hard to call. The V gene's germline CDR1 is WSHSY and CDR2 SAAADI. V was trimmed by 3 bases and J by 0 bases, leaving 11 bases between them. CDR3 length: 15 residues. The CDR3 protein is CASSEGGKANYGYTF. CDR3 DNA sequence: TGCGCCAGCAGTGAAGGAGGGAAGGCTAACTATGGCTACACCTTC.

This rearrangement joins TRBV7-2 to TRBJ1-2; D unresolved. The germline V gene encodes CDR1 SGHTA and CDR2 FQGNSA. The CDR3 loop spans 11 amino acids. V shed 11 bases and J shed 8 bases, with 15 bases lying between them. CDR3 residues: CARPSTYGYTF. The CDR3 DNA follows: TGTGCCCGGCCTAGTACGTACGGCTACACCTTC.

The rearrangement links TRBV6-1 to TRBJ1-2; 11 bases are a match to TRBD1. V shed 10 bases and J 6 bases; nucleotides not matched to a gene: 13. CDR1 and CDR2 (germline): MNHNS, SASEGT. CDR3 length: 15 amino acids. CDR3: CATGQGALVFDGYTF. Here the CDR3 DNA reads TGTGCCACAGGACAGGGGGCTTTGGTCTTTGATGGCTACACCTTC.

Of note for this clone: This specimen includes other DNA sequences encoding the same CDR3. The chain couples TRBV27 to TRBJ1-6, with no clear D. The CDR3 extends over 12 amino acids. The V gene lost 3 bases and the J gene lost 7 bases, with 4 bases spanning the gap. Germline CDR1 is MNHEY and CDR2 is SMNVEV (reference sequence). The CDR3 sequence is CASSFGNSPLHF. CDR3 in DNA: TGTGCCAGCAGTTTCGGAAATTCACCCCTCCACTTT.

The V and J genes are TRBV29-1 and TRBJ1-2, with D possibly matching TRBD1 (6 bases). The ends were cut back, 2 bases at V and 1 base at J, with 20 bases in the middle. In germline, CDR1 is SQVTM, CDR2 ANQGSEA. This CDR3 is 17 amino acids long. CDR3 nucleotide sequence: TGCAGCGTTGAAAACATCCGGACAGCGCACTATAACTATGGCTACACCTTC. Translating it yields CSVENIRTAHYNYGYTF. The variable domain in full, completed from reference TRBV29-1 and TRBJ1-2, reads SAVISQKPSRDICQRGTSLTIQCQVDSQVTMMFWYRQQPGQSLTLIATANQGSEATYESGFVIDKFPISRPNLTFSTLTVSNMSPEDSSIYLCSVENIRTAHYNYGYTFGSGTRLTVV.

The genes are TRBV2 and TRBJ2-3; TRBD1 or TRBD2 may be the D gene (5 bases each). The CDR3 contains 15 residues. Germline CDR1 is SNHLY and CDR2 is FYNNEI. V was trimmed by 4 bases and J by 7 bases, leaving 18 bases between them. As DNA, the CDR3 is TGTGCCAGCAGTGCCGAGACGACGGGACCCAATACGCAGTATTTT. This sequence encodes CASSAETTGPNTQYF.

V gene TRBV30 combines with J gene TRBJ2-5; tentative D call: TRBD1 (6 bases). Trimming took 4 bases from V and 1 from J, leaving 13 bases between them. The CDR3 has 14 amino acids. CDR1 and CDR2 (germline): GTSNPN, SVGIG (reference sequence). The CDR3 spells CAWTLGGPQETQYF. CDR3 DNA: TGTGCCTGGACCCTTGGGGGCCCCCAAGAGACCCAGTACTTC.